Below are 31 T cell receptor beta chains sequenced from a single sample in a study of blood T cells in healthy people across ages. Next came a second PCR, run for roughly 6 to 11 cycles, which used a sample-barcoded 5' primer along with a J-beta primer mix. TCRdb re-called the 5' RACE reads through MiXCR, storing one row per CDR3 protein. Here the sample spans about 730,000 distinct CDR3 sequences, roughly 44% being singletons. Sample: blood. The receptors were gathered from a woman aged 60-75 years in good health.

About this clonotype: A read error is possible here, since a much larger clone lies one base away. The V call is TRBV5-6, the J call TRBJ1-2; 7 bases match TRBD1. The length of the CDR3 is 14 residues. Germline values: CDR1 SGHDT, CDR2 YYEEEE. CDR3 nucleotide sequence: TGTGCCAGCAGCTTGGTACAGGGGAACTTTGGCTACACCTTC. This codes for CASSLVQGNFGYTF. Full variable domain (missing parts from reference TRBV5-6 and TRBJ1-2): DAGVTQSPTHLIKTRGQQVTLRCSPKSGHDTVSWYQQALGQGPQFIFQYYEEEERQRGNFPDRFSGHQFPNYSSELNVNALLLGDSALYLCASSLVQGNFGYTFGSGTRLTVV.

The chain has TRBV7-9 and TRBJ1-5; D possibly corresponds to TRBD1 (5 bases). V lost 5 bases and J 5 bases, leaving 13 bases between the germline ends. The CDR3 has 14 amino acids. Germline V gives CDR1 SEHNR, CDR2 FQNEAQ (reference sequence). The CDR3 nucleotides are TGTGCCAGCAGCCCCCACAGGAACGATCAGCCCCAGCATTTT. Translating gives CASSPHRNDQPQHF.

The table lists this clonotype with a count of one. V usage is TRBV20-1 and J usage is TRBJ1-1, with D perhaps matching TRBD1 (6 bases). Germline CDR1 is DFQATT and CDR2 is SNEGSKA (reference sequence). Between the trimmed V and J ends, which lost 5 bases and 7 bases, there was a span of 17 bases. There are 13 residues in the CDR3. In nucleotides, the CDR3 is TGCAGTGCTGGCCCGGACAGCTACATTGAAGCTTTCTTT. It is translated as CSAGPDSYIEAFF.

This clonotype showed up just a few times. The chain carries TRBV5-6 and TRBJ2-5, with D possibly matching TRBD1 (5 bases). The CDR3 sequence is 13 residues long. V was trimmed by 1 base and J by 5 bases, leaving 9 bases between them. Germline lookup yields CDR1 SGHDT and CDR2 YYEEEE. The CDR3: CASSLKGMETQYF. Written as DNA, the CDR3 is TGTGCCAGCAGCTTGAAGGGGATGGAGACCCAGTACTTC. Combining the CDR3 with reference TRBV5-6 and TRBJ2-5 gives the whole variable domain DAGVTQSPTHLIKTRGQQVTLRCSPKSGHDTVSWYQQALGQGPQFIFQYYEEEERQRGNFPDRFSGHQFPNYSSELNVNALLLGDSALYLCASSLKGMETQYFGPGTRLLVL.

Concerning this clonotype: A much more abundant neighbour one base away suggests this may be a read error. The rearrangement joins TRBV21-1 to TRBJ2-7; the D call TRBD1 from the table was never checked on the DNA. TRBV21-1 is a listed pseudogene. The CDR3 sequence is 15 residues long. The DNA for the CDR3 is TGTGCCAGCAGCACCGGGACAGGGGAGACCTACGAGCAGTACTTC. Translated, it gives CASSTGTGETYEQYF.

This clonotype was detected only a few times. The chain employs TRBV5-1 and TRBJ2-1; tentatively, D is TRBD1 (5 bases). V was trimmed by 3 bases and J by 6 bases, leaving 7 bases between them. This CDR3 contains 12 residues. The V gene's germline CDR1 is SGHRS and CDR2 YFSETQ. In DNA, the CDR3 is TGCGCCAGCAGCTGGCAGGGCAATGAGCAGTTCTTC. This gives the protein CASSWQGNEQFF. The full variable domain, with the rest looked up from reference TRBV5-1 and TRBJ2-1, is KAGVTQTPRYLIKTRGQQVTLSCSPISGHRSVSWYQQTPGQGLQFLFEYFSETQRNKGNFPGRFSGRQFSNSRSEMNVSTLELGDSALYLCASSWQGNEQFFGPGTRLTVL.

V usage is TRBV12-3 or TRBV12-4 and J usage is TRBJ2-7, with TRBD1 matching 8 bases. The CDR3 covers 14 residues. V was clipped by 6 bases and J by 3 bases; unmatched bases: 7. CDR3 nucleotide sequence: TGTGCCAGCAGCCGGACAGGGAAGTTCTACGAGCAGTACTTC. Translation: CASSRTGKFYEQYF.

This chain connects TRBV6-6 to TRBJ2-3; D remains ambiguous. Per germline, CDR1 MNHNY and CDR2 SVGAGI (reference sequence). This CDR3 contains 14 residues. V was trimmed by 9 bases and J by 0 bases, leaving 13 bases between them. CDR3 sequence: CASSRTASTDTQYF. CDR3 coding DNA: TGTGCCAGTTCGCGAACCGCTAGCACAGATACGCAGTATTTT.

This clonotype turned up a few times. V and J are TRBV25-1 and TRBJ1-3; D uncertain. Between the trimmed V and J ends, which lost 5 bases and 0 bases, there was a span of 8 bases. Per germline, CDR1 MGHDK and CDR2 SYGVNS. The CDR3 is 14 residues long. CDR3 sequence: CASSPGTSGNTIYF. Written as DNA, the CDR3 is TGTGCCAGCAGTCCCGGAACCTCTGGAAACACCATATATTTT.

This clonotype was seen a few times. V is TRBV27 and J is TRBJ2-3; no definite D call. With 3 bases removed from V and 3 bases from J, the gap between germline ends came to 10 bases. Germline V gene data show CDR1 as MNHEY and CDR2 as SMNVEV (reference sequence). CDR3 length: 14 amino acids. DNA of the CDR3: TGTGCCAGCAGTTTGTTTGCTAGGACAGATACGCAGTATTTT. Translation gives CASSLFARTDTQYF.

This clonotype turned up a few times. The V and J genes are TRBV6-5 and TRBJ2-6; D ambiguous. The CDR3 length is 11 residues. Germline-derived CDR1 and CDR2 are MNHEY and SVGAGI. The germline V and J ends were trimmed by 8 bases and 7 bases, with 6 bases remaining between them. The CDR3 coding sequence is TGTGCCAGCCCCCCAGCCAACGTCCTGACTTTC. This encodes CASPPANVLTF.

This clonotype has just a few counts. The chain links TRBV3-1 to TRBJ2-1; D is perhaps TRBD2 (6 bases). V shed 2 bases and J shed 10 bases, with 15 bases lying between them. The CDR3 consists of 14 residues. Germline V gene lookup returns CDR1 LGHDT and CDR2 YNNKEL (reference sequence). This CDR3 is CASSQSWRGGEQFF. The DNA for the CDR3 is TGTGCCAGCAGCCAATCCTGGCGGGGAGGCGAGCAGTTCTTC.

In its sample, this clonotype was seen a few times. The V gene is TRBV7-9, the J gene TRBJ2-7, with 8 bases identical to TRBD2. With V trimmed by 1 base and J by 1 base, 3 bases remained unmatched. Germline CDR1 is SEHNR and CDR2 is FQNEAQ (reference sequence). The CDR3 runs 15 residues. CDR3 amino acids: CASSLGGLASYEQYF. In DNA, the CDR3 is TGTGCCAGCAGCTTAGGCGGACTAGCATCCTACGAGCAGTACTTC.

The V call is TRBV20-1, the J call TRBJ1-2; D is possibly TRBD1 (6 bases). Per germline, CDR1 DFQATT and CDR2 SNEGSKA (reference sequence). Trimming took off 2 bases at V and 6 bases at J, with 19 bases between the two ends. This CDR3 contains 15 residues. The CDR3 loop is CSARPLSGVSDGYTF. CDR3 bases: TGCAGTGCTAGACCTCTTTCAGGGGTTTCCGATGGCTACACCTTC.

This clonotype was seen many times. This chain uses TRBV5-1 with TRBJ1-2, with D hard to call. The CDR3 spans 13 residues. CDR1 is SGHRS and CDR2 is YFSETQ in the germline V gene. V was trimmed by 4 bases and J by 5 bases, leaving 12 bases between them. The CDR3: CASSPDQTYGYTF. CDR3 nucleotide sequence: TGCGCCAGCAGCCCTGACCAGACTTATGGCTACACCTTC.

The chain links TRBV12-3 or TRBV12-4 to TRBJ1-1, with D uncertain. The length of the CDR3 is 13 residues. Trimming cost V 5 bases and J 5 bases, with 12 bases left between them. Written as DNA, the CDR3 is TGTGCCAGCAGTGGACGTCCCGTGACTGAAGCTTTCTTT. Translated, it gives CASSGRPVTEAFF.

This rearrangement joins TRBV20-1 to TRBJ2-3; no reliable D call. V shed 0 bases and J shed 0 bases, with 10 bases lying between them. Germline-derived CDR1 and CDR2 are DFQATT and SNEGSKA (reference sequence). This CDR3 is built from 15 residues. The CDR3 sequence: CSARDRVTSTDTQYF. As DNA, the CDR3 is TGCAGTGCTAGAGACCGAGTGACCAGCACAGATACGCAGTATTTT.

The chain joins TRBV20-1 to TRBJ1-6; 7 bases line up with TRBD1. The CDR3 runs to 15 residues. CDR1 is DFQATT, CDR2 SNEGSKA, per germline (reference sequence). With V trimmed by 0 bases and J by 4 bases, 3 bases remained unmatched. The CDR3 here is CSARDGTAYNSPLHF. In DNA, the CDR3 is TGCAGTGCTAGAGACGGGACAGCTTATAATTCACCCCTCCACTTT.

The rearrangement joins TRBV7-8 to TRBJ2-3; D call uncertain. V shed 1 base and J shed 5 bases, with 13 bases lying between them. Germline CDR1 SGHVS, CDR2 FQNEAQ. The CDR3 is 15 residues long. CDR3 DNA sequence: TGTGCCAGCAGCTTAGGGGGTCGGAAGATAGATACGCAGTATTTT. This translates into CASSLGGRKIDTQYF.

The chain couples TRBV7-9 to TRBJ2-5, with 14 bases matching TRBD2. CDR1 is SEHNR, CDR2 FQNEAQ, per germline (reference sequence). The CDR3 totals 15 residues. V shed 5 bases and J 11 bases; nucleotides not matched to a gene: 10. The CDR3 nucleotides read TGTGCCAGCAGCACAGGGACTAGCGGGAGAAATGAGCAGTACTTC. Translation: CASSTGTSGRNEQYF.

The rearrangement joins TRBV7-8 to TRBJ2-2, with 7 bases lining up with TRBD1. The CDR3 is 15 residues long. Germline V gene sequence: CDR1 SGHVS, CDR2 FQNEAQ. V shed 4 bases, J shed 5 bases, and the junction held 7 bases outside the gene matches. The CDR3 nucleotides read TGTGCCAGCAGCTCGGGACAGAGAAGGACCGGGGAGCTGTTTTTT. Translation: CASSSGQRRTGELFF.

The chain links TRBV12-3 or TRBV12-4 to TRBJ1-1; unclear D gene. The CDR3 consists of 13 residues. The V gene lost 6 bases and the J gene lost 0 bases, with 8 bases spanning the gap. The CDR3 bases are TGTGCCAGCAGGGAACAGCTGAACACTGAAGCTTTCTTT. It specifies CASREQLNTEAFF.

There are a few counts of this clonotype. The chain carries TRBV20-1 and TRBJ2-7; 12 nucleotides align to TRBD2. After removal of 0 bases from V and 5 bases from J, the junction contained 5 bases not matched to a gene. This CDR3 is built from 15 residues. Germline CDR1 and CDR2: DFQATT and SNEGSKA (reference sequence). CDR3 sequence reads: CSAREETSGSHEQYF. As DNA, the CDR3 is TGCAGTGCTAGAGAGGAGACTAGCGGGAGCCACGAGCAGTACTTC.

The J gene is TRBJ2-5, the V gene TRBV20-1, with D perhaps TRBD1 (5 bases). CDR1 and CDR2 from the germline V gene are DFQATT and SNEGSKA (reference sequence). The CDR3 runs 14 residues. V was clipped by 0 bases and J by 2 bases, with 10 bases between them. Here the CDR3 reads CSARDPNRQETQYF. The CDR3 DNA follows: TGCAGTGCTAGAGATCCAAACAGGCAAGAGACCCAGTACTTC.

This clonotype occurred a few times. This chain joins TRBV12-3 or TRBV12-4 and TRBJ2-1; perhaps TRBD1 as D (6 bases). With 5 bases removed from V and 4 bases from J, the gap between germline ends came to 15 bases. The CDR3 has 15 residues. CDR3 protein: CASSPARTGYNEQFF. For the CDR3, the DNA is TGTGCCAGCAGTCCCGCAAGAACAGGGTACAATGAGCAGTTCTTC.

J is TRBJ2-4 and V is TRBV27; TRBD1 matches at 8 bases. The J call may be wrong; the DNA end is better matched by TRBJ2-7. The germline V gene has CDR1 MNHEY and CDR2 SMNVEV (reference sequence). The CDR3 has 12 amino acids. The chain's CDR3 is CATARQGLEQYF. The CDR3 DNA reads TGTGCCACCGCCCGACAGGGGCTCGAGCAGTACTTC.

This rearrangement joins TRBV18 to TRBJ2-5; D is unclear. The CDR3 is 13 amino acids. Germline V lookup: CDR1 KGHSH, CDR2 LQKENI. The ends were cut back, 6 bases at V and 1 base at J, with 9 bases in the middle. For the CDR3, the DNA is TGTGCCAGCTCGCCCGACACCCAAGAGACCCAGTACTTC. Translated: CASSPDTQETQYF.

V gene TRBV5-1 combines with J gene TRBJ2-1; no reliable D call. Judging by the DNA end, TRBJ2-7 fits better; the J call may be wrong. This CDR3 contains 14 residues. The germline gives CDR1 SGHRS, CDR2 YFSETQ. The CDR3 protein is CASSLPRADNEQYF. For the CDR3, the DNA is TGCGCCAGCAGCTTGCCCCGGGCAGACAATGAGCAGTACTTC.

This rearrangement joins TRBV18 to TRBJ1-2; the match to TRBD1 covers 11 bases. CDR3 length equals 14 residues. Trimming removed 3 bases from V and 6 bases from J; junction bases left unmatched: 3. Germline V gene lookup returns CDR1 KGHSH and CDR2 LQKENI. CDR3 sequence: CASSPRDRGDGYTF. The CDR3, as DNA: TGTGCCAGCTCACCCCGGGACAGGGGGGATGGCTACACCTTC.

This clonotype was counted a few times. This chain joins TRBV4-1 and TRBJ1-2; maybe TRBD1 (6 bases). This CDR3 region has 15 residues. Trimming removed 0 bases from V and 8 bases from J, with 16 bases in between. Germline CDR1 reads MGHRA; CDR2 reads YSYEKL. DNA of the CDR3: TGCGCCAGCAGCCAAGACCCCGGGAGGGGGGAGGGCTACACCTTC. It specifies CASSQDPGRGEGYTF.

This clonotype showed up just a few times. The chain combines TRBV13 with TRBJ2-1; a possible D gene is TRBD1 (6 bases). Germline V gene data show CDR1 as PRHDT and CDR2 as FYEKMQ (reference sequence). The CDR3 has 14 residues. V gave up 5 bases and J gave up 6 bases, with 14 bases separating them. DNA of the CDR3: TGTGCCAGCAGCCCAGGGGTTTCCGGCAATGAGCAGTTCTTC. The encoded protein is CASSPGVSGNEQFF.